One sample yielded the 23 T cell receptor beta chains listed below, sequenced in a study of blood T cell repertoires in COVID-19. The assay was immunoSEQ multiplex PCR, and TCRdb's table has in-frame clones only and misses some. The sample lists roughly 190,000 clones, 89% occurring once. The source material was PBMCs or T cells enriched from blood (not recorded which). The receptors stem from a woman aged 18-29 years who had recovered from COVID-19.

The chain has TRBV28 and TRBJ2-3; D might be TRBD1 (6 bases). Germline V CDR1 and CDR2: MDHEN, SYDVKM. CDR3 length equals 16 residues. Trimming cost V 3 bases and J 0 bases, with 13 bases left between them. CDR3 region: CASSLRGGGSTDTQYF. In DNA, the CDR3 is TGTGCCAGCAGTTTGAGAGGGGGTGGGAGCACAGATACGCAGTATTTT.

The genes are TRBV27 and TRBJ2-6; 7 bases are a match to TRBD1. Per the germline V gene, CDR1 is MNHEY and CDR2 is SMNVEV (reference sequence). The CDR3 is 15 residues long. Trimming cost V 3 bases and J 2 bases; bases outside gene matches: 1. The chain's CDR3 is CASSLTGPGANVLTF. CDR3 in DNA: TGTGCCAGCAGTTTGACAGGGCCTGGGGCCAACGTCCTGACTTTC.

CDR3 sequence: CASSHLGTRANTGELFF. For the CDR3, the DNA is TGTGCCAGCAGCCACCTAGGAACTCGGGCGAACACCGGGGAGCTGTTTTTT. This chain links TRBV3-1 (or the pseudogene TRBV3-2) with TRBJ2-2; D call uncertain. V was shortened by 3 bases and J by 0 bases, with 14 bases between the two germline ends. The CDR3 is 17 residues long. CDR1 and CDR2 (germline): LGHDT, YNNKEL (reference sequence).

The chain joins TRBV9 to TRBJ2-1; D is unclear. V was shortened by 0 bases and J by 10 bases, with 14 bases between the two germline ends. The CDR3 sequence is 14 residues long. Germline V gene lookup returns CDR1 SGDLS and CDR2 YYNGEE. The chain's CDR3 is CASSVDVTRGEQFF. The CDR3 DNA sequence: TGTGCCAGCAGCGTAGATGTCACGCGAGGCGAGCAGTTCTTC.

This rearrangement joins TRBV7-6 to TRBJ1-1, with 7 positions matching TRBD1. Germline values: CDR1 SGHVS, CDR2 FNYEAQ. The CDR3 sequence is 16 residues long. The ends lost 1 base at V and 5 bases at J; junction bases unmatched: 10. CDR3 nucleotide sequence: TGTGCCAGCAGCTTAGGGGTCAGACAGGGAAATACTGAAGCTTTCTTT. It is translated as CASSLGVRQGNTEAFF.

The chain has TRBV19 and TRBJ2-3; D perhaps matches TRBD2 (5 bases). V lost 0 bases to trimming and J lost 6 bases, with 10 bases between them. CDR3 length equals 14 residues. Germline V gene data show CDR1 as LNHDA and CDR2 as SQIVND (reference sequence). CDR3 sequence (DNA): TGTGCCAGTAGTATAGACCGGGGAACGGATACGCAGTATTTT. It encodes CASSIDRGTDTQYF.

This chain joins TRBV12-3 or TRBV12-4 and TRBJ2-5; D perhaps matches TRBD1 (6 bases). V was clipped by 8 bases and J by 6 bases, with 13 bases between them. There are 12 residues in the CDR3. The CDR3 loop reads CASGGRGKTQYF. In nucleotides, the CDR3 is TGTGCCAGCGGCGGCAGGGGAAAGACCCAGTACTTC.

The V gene is TRBV9, the J gene TRBJ2-6; D call uncertain. With 3 bases removed from V and 0 bases from J, the gap between germline ends came to 7 bases. CDR3 size: 15 residues. Germline loops: CDR1 SGDLS, CDR2 YYNGEE. The CDR3 protein is CASSASVSGANVLTF. The CDR3 nucleotides are TGTGCCAGCAGCGCTTCAGTCTCTGGGGCCAACGTCCTGACTTTC.

This clone was detected only once. The V and J genes are TRBV6-5 and TRBJ2-7; 7 bases map to TRBD1. Germline CDR1 MNHEY, CDR2 SVGAGI. J lost 3 bases, V lost 6 bases, and 5 bases had no gene match. This CDR3 spans 13 amino acids. The DNA of the CDR3 is TGTGCCAGCAGCCGGACAGGACTCTACGAGCAGTACTTC. It yields the protein CASSRTGLYEQYF.

The chain recombines TRBV29-1 with TRBJ1-2; perhaps TRBD1 as D (6 bases). Germline CDR1 is SQVTM and CDR2 is ANQGSEA. V shed 0 bases and J shed 4 bases, with 15 bases lying between them. The CDR3 is made up of 15 amino acids. The chain's CDR3 is CSVEDRRDMGYGYTF. CDR3 DNA sequence: TGCAGCGTTGAAGATCGTAGGGACATGGGCTATGGCTACACCTTC. Based on the CDR3 plus reference TRBV29-1 and TRBJ1-2, the full variable domain is SAVISQKPSRDICQRGTSLTIQCQVDSQVTMMFWYRQQPGQSLTLIATANQGSEATYESGFVIDKFPISRPNLTFSTLTVSNMSPEDSSIYLCSVEDRRDMGYGYTFGSGTRLTVV.

The V gene is TRBV6-2 or TRBV6-3, the J gene TRBJ1-2; 7 positions match TRBD1. The CDR3 runs to 16 residues. V lost 5 bases to trimming and J lost 4 bases; unmatched junction nucleotides: 13. Germline lookup yields CDR1 MNHEY and CDR2 SVGEGT. CDR3 sequence reads: CASSLSHRGIGYGYTF. DNA for the CDR3: TGTGCCAGCAGTCTGAGCCACAGGGGTATCGGCTATGGCTACACCTTC.

This clone was found once. The chain employs TRBV27 and TRBJ1-1, with 7 bases that match TRBD1. With 5 bases clipped from V and 1 base from J, the junction kept 13 bases outside the gene matches. Germline CDR1 reads MNHEY; CDR2 reads SMNVEV (reference sequence). The CDR3 sequence is 17 residues long. The chain's CDR3 is CASSLFGAGTENTEAFF. The CDR3 DNA sequence: TGTGCCAGCAGTCTGTTTGGGGCCGGGACAGAGAACACTGAAGCTTTCTTT.

This clone appeared a single time. The chain couples TRBV6-5 to TRBJ1-3; 11 nucleotides line up with TRBD1. Per the germline V gene, CDR1 is MNHEY and CDR2 is SVGAGI. The CDR3 has 15 amino acids. J lost 4 bases, V lost 5 bases, and 4 bases had no gene match. The CDR3 nucleotides are TGTGCCAGCAGTCGCGGACAGGGGGCCGGAAACACCATATATTTT. It specifies CASSRGQGAGNTIYF.

The V call is TRBV19, the J call TRBJ2-1; TRBD2 matches at 9 bases. The CDR3 consists of 16 residues. The germline gives CDR1 LNHDA, CDR2 SQIVND (reference sequence). The V gene end was trimmed by 6 bases and the J gene end by 9 bases; junction bases not matched to a gene: 15. The CDR3 here is CASSTIAGTSSAEQFF. The CDR3 DNA follows: TGTGCCAGTAGCACCATCGCCGGGACTAGCAGCGCTGAGCAGTTCTTC.

The chain recombines TRBV29-1 with TRBJ1-2; D is unresolved. The CDR3 consists of 13 residues. Germline CDR1 and CDR2: SQVTM and ANQGSEA. The germline V and J ends were trimmed by 6 bases and 7 bases, with 18 bases remaining between them. CDR3 sequence: CSVASGGPLGYTF. The CDR3 nucleotides are TGCAGCGTCGCCTCAGGAGGCCCACTTGGCTACACCTTC.

This clone was detected once. The chain links TRBV28 to TRBJ1-5; no firm D call. Germline assignment: CDR1 MDHEN and CDR2 SYDVKM. The CDR3 is 14 residues long. Trimming cost V 1 base and J 7 bases, with 11 bases left between them. The CDR3 protein is CASSLFYEGQPQHF. The DNA for the CDR3 is TGTGCCAGCAGTTTATTTTACGAGGGCCAGCCCCAGCATTTT.

V and J are TRBV27 and TRBJ2-7; D uncertain. This CDR3 region has 13 residues. Germline V CDR1 and CDR2: MNHEY, SMNVEV (reference sequence). V lost 2 bases, J lost 3 bases, and 8 bases lay in between. For the CDR3, the DNA is TGTGCCAGCAGTTTAGGGCCGTACTACGAGCAGTACTTC. It yields the protein CASSLGPYYEQYF.

The chain recombines TRBV18 with TRBJ1-1, with D hard to call. The V end lost 3 bases, the J end lost 1 base, and 6 bases lay between the germline ends. The CDR3 runs 13 residues. CDR1 is KGHSH, CDR2 LQKENI, per germline. The CDR3 nucleotides read TGTGCCAGCTCACCTTCAGGGAACACTGAAGCTTTCTTT. It codes for CASSPSGNTEAFF.

This clone was recorded only once. This chain uses TRBV21-1 with TRBJ1-3; the table gives TRBD1 as D, unverified against the DNA. TRBV21-1 has pseudogene status. CDR3 length: 17 residues. CDR3 protein: CASSTFRTACSGNTIYF. The DNA for the CDR3 is TGTGCCAGCAGCACCTTTAGGACAGCCTGCTCTGGAAACACCATATATTTT.

The chain joins TRBV6-1 to TRBJ1-4; weak D call: TRBD1 (6 bases). From germline, CDR1 is MNHNS and CDR2 SASEGT. This CDR3 is built from 15 residues. V was pared by 1 base and J by 5 bases, with 11 bases between. The CDR3 loop reads CASSEVGTRNEKLFF. The CDR3 nucleotides read TGTGCCAGCAGTGAAGTTGGGACAAGGAATGAAAAACTGTTTTTT.

This clone occurred once. The chain joins TRBV6-5 to TRBJ2-5, with 7 bases that match TRBD2. CDR3 length equals 12 residues. With V trimmed by 6 bases and J by 4 bases, 2 bases remained unmatched. Germline V gene data show CDR1 as MNHEY and CDR2 as SVGAGI. The CDR3 coding sequence is TGTGCCAGCAGCATAGCGGGAGAGACCCAGTACTTC. This sequence encodes CASSIAGETQYF.

The J gene is TRBJ1-1, the V gene TRBV3-1 (or the pseudogene TRBV3-2), with 7 bases that match TRBD1. The J segment lost 8 bases and the V segment lost 5 bases, leaving 11 bases of the junction unmatched. CDR3 length: 14 residues. Germline V gene sequence: CDR1 LGHDT, CDR2 YNNKEL (reference sequence). This CDR3 is CASSSLDRPPEAFF. CDR3 sequence (DNA): TGTGCCAGCAGCTCCCTGGACAGGCCCCCCGAAGCTTTCTTT.

The chain joins TRBV28 to TRBJ2-2; tentative D call: TRBD1 (5 bases). CDR1 is MDHEN and CDR2 is SYDVKM in the germline V gene. The V end was cut by 2 bases, the J end by 5 bases, with 9 bases between. CDR3 length: 14 amino acids. The CDR3 protein is CASSLGAGTGELFF. In DNA, the CDR3 is TGTGCCAGCAGTTTAGGGGCTGGGACCGGGGAGCTGTTTTTT. The full variable domain, in which reference TRBV28 and TRBJ2-2 provide the parts outside the CDR3, is DVKVTQSSRYLVKRTGEKVFLECVQDMDHENMFWYRQDPGLGLRLIYFSYDVKMKEKGDIPEGYSVSREKKERFSLILESASTNQTSMYLCASSLGAGTGELFFGEGSRLTVL.